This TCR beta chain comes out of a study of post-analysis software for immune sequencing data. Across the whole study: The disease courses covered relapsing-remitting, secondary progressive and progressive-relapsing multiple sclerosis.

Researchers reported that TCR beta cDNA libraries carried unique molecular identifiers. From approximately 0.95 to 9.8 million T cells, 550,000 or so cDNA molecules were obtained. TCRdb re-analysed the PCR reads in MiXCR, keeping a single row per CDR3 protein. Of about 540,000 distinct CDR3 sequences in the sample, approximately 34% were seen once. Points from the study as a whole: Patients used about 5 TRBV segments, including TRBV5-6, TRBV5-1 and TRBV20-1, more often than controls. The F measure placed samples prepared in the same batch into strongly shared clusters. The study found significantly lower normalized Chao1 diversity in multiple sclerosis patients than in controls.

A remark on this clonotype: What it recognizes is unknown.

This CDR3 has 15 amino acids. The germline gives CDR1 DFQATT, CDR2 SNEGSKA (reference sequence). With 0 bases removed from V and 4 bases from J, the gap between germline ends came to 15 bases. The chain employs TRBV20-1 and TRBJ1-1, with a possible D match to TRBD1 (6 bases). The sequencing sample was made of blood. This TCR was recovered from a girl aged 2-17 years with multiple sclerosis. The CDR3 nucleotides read TGCAGTGCTAGAGACAATCAGGGGACAAGCACTGAAGCTTTCTTT. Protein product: CSARDNQGTSTEAFF.